The source of this T cell receptor (beta chain) is a study of a mutant IDH1 vaccine in newly diagnosed glioma (dated by TCRdb to 2020 to 2022). Regarding the research as a whole: In the chemotherapy-containing groups, vaccination started alongside temozolomide cycles, whereas in patients who had radiotherapy alone it started 4-6 weeks after radiotherapy. Longitudinal TCRB deep sequencing was performed for about two dozen treated patients wherever samples were available for exploratory analyses. Prior to enrollment, standard therapy consisting of radiotherapy alone, temozolomide alone, or radiochemotherapy with temozolomide had been administered to patients, with the combination being received by most patients. Peripheral blood was drawn at six visits: V03 (baseline), V05, V07, V10, V12 and V13. The week-35 safety follow-up took place at visit V12, and the week-47 end of study took place at visit V13. The roughly 32 treated patients were roughly 62% male and around 40% female, with a mean age of approximately 40 years. Results the study describes overall, beyond this receptor: The authors noted that analyses of patient blood samples could not be reproduced because of sample limitations. Pseudoprogression seemed to be unrelated to changes in the top peripheral T cell clonotypes found by TCRB sequencing. Across multiple MHC alleles, vaccine-induced immune responses were seen in about 93% of patients. Selection of PBMC samples for TCRB deep sequencing was based on availability.

The library was generated by the immunoSEQ multiplex PCR assay. Rearranged TCR beta chain sequences were amplified with the hsTCRB Kit following the manufacturer's protocol. Sequencing of TCRB libraries was carried out on an Illumina MiSeq. For the original study's pipeline: The kit vendor's proprietary platform handled demultiplexing, trimming and gene mapping. TCRdb retrieved this table from immuneACCESS and kept in-frame rearrangements only. Not all clones are present; in checked studies, unresolved V genes account for under half, and no reason is known for the remainder. The V and J calls and clone size are taken from that table; D and trimming were inferred from the DNA. Present in this sample are about 66,000 clones, 60% to 75% of which were seen just once. Of the sample, over 4% falls within the top ten clones. A remark on this clone: Its target antigen remains unknown. Per-base qualities were not stored, and no clone one base away is much larger.

Per the publication, the time point label means: week 35, safety follow-up. Each vaccine dose, consisting of 300 ug of a 20-mer mutant IDH1 peptide in Montanide, was administered subcutaneously with topical imiquimod. Patients were given eight vaccinations, in weeks 1, 3, 5, 7, 11, 15, 19 and 23, which matched visits V03 through V10. All donors had newly diagnosed IDH1-mutant astrocytomas of WHO grade 3 or 4 that showed loss of nuclear ATRX. The samples were drawn from NOA16, a multicentre, single-arm, open-label phase I trial in Germany that tested a mutant IDH1 peptide vaccine in humans for the first time. Genomic DNA for TCRB sequencing was extracted from EDTA blood using the DNeasy Blood and Tissue Kit. CDR1 and CDR2 are drawn from the germline V gene (reference sequence): MNHEY, SMNVEV. The CDR3 goes from the cysteine to the phenylalanine over 15 residues. Just the 45-base CDR3 DNA is kept, in frame starting at base 1. The V end loses 0 bases and the J end loses 3 bases, and a stretch of 11 bases separates them.

This specimen consisted of PBMCs, obtained from a glioma patient whose treatment included an IDH1 peptide vaccine. The TCR comes from a man aged 45-65 years with glioma. The chain was built from TRBV27 and TRBJ1-1; the D gene cannot be named for sure. The base sequence is TGTGCCAGCAGTTTATCCGAGGGCTGGGACACTGAAGCTTTCTTT. It translates as CASSLSEGWDTEAFF.